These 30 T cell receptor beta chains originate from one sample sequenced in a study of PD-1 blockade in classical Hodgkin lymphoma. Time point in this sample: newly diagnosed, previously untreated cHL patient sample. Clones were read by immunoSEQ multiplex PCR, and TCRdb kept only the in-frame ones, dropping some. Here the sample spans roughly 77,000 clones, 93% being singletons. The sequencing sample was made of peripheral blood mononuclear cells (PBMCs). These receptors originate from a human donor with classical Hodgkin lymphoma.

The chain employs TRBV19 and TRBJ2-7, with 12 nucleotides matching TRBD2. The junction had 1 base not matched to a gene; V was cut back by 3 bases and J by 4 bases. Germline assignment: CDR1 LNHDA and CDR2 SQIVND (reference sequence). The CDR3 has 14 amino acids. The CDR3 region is CASSIGLAGYEQYF. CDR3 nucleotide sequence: TGTGCCAGTAGTATCGGACTAGCGGGGTACGAGCAGTACTTC.

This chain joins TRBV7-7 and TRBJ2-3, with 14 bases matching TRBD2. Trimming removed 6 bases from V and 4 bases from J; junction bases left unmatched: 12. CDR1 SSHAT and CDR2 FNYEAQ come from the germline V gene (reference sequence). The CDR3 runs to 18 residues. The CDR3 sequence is CASSQAGTSGSWADTQYF. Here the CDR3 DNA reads TGTGCCAGCAGTCAAGCGGGGACTAGCGGGAGTTGGGCAGATACGCAGTATTTT.

The CDR3 sequence: CASSLLGARETQYF. The CDR3 nucleotides read TGTGCCAGCAGCCTACTGGGGGCTCGGGAGACCCAGTACTTC. The V call is TRBV14, the J call TRBJ2-5; tentatively, D is TRBD1 (6 bases). Trimming removed 4 bases from V and 5 bases from J, with 14 bases in between. The CDR3 covers 14 residues. Germline CDR1 reads SGHDN; CDR2 reads FVKESK. Looking up the rest from reference TRBV14 and TRBJ2-5 gives the full variable domain: EAGVTQFPSHSVIEKGQTVTLRCDPISGHDNLYWYRRVMGKEIKFLLHFVKESKQDESGMPNNRFLAERTGGTYSTLKVQPAELEDSGVYFCASSLLGARETQYFGPGTRLLVL.

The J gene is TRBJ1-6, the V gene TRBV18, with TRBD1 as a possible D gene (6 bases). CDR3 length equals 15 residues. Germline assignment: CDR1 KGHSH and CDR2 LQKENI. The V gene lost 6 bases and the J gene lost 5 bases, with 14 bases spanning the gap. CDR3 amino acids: CASSRGGGDNSPLHF. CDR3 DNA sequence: TGTGCCAGCTCCCGAGGGGGAGGGGATAATTCACCCCTCCACTTT.

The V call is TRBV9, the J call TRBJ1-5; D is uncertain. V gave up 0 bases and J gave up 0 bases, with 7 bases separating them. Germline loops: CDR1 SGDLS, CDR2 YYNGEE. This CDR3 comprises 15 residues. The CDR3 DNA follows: TGTGCCAGCAGCGTAGGCCCTGCTAGCAATCAGCCCCAGCATTTT. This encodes CASSVGPASNQPQHF. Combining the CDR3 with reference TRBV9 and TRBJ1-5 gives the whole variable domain DSGVTQTPKHLITATGQRVTLRCSPRSGDLSVYWYQQSLDQGLQFLIQYYNGEERAKGNILERFSAQQFPDLHSELNLSSLELGDSALYFCASSVGPASNQPQHFGDGTRLSIL.

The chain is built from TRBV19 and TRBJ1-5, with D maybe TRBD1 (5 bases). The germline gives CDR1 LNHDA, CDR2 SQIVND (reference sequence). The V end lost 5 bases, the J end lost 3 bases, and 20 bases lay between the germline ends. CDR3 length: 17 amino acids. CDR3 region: CASSLQGAGTFNQPQHF. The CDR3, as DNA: TGTGCCAGTAGTCTCCAAGGGGCGGGCACCTTCAATCAGCCCCAGCATTTT.

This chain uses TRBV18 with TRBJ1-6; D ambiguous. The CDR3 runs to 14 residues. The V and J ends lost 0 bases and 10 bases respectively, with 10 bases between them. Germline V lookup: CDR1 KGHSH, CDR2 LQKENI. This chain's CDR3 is CASSPPSGGSPLHF. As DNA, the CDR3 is TGTGCCAGCTCACCACCCTCGGGCGGGTCACCCCTCCACTTT.

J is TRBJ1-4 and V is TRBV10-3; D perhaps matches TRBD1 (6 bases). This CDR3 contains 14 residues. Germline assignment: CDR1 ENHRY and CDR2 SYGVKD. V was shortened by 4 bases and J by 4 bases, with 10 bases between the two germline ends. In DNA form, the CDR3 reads TGTGCCATCAGTGGGGGGGGCCTTAATGAAAAACTGTTTTTT. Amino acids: CAISGGGLNEKLFF.

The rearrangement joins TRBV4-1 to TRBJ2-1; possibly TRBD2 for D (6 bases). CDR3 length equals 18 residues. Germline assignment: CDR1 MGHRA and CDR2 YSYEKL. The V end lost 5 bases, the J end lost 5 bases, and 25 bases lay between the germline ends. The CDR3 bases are TGCGCCAGCAGCGCAAGACAAATCAGGCTAGCGCGAGACAATGAGCAGTTCTTC. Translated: CASSARQIRLARDNEQFF.

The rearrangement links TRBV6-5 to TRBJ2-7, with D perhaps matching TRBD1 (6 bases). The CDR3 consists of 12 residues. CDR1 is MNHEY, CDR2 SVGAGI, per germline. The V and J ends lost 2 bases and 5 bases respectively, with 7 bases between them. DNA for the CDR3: TGTGCCAGCAGTTACAACAGGGACGAGCAGTACTTC. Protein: CASSYNRDEQYF.

The DNA for the CDR3 is TGTGCCAGCAGCCCTCGAACGGGAGGGTTATTGGGTGAGCAGTTCTTC. Residues: CASSPRTGGLLGEQFF. V usage is TRBV5-4 and J usage is TRBJ2-1; 8 bases line up with TRBD2. The CDR3 has 16 residues. V was pared by 4 bases and J by 9 bases, with 15 bases of the junction left unmatched. Germline V gene sequence: CDR1 SGHNT, CDR2 YYREEE (reference sequence).

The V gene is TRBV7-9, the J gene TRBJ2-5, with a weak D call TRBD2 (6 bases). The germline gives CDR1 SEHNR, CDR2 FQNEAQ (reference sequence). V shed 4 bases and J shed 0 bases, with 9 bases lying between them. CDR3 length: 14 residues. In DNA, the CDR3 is TGTGCCAGCAGCTCCGGGGACTACCAAGAGACCCAGTACTTC. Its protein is CASSSGDYQETQYF.

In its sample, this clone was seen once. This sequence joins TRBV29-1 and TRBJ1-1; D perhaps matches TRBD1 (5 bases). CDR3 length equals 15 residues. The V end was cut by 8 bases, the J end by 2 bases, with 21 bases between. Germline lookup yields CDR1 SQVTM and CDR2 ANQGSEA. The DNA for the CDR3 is TGCAGCATTGGAGGGGCAGCTACTATTAACACTGAAGCTTTCTTT. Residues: CSIGGAATINTEAFF.

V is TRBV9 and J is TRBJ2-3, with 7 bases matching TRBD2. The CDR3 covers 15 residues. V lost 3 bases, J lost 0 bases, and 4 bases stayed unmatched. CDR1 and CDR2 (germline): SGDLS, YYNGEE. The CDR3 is CASSASGPSTDTQYF. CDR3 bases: TGTGCCAGCAGCGCTAGCGGTCCAAGCACAGATACGCAGTATTTT.

The chain's CDR3 is CASSHVRGRGGEIDTQYF. The CDR3 coding sequence is TGTGCCAGCAGCCATGTACGGGGTAGAGGGGGCGAAATAGATACGCAGTATTTT. The genes are TRBV11-2 and TRBJ2-3; 7 nucleotides match TRBD1. Germline CDR1 reads SGHAT; CDR2 reads FQNNGV. V lost 5 bases, J lost 5 bases, and 19 bases stayed unmatched. CDR3 size: 18 residues.

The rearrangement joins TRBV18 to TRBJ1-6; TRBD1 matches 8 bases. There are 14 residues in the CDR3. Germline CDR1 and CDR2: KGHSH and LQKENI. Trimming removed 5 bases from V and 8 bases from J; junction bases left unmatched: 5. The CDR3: CASSGGTGYSPLHF. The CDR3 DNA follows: TGTGCCAGCTCAGGAGGGACAGGATATTCACCCCTCCACTTT. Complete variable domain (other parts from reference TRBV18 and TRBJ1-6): NAGVMQNPRHLVRRRGQEARLRCSPMKGHSHVYWYRQLPEEGLKFMVYLQKENIIDESGMPKERFSAEFPKEGPSILRIQQVVRGDSAAYFCASSGGTGYSPLHFGNGTRLTVT.

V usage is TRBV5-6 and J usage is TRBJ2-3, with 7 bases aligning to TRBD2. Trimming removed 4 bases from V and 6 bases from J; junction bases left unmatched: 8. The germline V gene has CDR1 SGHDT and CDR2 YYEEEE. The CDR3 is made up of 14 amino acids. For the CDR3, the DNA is TGTGCCAGCAGCGGGGACTACTCATCCGATACGCAGTATTTT. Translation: CASSGDYSSDTQYF.

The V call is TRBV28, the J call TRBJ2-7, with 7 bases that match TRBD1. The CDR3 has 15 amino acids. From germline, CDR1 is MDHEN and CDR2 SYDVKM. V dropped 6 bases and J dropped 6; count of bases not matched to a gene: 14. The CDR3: CASSPLRTGLREQYF. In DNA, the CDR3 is TGTGCCAGCAGCCCACTAAGGACAGGCCTACGCGAGCAGTACTTC.

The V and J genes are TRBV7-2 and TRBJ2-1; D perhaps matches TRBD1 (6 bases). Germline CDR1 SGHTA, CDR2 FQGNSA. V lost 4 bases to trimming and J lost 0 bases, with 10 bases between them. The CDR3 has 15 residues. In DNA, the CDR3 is TGTGCCAGCAGCTCCACAGGGATCTCCTACAATGAGCAGTTCTTC. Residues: CASSSTGISYNEQFF.

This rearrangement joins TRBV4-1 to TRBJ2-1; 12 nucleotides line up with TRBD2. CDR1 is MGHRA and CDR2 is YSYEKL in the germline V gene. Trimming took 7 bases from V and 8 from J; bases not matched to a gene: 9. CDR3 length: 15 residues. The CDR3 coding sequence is TGCGCCAGCAACCTAGCGGGGGGGCCTATAGATGAGCAGTTCTTC. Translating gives CASNLAGGPIDEQFF.

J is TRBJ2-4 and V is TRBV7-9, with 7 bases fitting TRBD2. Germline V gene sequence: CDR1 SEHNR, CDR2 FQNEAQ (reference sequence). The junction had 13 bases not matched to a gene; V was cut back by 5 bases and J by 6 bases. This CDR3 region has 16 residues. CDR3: CASSGPRGVLGNIQYF. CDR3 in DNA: TGTGCCAGCAGCGGACCCCGGGGGGTTTTGGGAAACATTCAGTACTTC.

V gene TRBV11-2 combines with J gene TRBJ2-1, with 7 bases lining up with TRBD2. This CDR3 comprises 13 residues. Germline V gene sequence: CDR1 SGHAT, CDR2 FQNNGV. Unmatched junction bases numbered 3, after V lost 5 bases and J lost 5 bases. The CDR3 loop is CASSVGTNNEQFF. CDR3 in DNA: TGTGCCAGCAGCGTCGGGACTAACAATGAGCAGTTCTTC.

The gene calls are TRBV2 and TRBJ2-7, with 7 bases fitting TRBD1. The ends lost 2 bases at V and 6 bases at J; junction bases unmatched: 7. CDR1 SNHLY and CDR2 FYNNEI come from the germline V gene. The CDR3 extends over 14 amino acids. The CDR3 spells CASSEQGEYGEQYF. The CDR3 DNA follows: TGTGCCAGCAGTGAACAGGGGGAGTATGGCGAGCAGTACTTC.

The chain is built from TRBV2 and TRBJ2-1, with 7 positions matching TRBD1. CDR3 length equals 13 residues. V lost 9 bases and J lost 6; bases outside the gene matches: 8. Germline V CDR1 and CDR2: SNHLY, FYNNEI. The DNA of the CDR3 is TGTGCCAGTCAAAAAGAGGGGGCCAATGAGCAGTTCTTC. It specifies CASQKEGANEQFF.

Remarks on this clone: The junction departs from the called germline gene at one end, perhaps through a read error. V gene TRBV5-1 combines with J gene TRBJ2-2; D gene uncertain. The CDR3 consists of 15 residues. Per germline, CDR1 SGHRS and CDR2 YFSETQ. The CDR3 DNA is TGCGCCAGCAGCTTGGACGGACGGAACTCCGGGGAGCTGTTTTTT. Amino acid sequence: CASSLDGRNSGELFF.

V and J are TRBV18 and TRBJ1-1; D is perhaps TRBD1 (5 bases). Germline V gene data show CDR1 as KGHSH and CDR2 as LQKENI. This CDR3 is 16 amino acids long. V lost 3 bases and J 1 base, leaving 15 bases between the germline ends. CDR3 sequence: CASSPNRLTTNTEAFF. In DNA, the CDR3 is TGTGCCAGCTCACCGAACAGGTTAACTACGAACACTGAAGCTTTCTTT. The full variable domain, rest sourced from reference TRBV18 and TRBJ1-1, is NAGVMQNPRHLVRRRGQEARLRCSPMKGHSHVYWYRQLPEEGLKFMVYLQKENIIDESGMPKERFSAEFPKEGPSILRIQQVVRGDSAAYFCASSPNRLTTNTEAFFGQGTRLTVV.

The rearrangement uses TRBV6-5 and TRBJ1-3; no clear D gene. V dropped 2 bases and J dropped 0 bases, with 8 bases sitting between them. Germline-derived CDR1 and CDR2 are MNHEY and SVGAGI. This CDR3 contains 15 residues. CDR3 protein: CASSYPTLSGNTIYF. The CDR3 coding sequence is TGTGCCAGCAGTTACCCCACGCTCTCTGGAAACACCATATATTTT.

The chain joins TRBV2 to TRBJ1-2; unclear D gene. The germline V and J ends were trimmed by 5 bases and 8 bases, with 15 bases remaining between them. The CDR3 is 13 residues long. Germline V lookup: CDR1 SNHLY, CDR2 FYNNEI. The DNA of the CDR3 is TGTGCCAGCAGTTTTGGGCAGGACTGGGGCTACACCTTC. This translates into CASSFGQDWGYTF.

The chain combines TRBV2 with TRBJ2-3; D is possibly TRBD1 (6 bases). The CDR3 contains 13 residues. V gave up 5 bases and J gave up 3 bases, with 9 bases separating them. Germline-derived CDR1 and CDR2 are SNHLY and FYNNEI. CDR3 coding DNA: TGTGCCAGCAGTTATCAGGGGACAGATACGCAGTATTTT. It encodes CASSYQGTDTQYF.

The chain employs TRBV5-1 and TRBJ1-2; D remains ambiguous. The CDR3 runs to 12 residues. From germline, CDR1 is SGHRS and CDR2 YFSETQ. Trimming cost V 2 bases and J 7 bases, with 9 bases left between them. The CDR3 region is CASSLSESGYTF. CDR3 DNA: TGCGCCAGCAGCTTATCAGAGAGTGGCTACACCTTC.